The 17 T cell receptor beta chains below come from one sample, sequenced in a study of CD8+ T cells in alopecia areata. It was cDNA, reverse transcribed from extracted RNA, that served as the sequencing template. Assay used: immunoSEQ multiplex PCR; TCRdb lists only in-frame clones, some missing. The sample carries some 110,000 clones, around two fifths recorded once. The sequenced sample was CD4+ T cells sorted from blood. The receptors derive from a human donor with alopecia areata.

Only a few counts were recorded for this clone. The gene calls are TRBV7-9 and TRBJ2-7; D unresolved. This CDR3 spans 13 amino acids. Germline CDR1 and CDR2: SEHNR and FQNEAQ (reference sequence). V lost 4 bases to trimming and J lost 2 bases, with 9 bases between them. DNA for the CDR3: TGTGCCAGCAGCTCCGCGCCTACCTACGAGCAGTACTTC. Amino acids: CASSSAPTYEQYF.

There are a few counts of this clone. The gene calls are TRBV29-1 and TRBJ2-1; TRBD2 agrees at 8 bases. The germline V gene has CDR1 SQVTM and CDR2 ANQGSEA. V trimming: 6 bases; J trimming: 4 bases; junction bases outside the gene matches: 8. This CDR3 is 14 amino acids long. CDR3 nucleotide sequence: TGCAGCGTCGGGGGGGCCCTCCAATACAATGAGCAGTTCTTC. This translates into CSVGGALQYNEQFF.

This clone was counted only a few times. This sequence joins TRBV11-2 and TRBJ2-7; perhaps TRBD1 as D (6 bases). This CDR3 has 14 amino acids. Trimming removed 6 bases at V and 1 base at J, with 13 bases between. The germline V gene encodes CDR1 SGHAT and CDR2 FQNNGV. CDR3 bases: TGTGCCAGCAGTTCCTTGGACAGATCCTACGAGCAGTACTTC. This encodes CASSSLDRSYEQYF.

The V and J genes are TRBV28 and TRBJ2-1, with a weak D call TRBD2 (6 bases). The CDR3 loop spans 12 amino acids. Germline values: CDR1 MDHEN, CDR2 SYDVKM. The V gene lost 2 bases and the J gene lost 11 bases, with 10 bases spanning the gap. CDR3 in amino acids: CASSLRTTQQFF. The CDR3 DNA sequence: TGTGCCAGCAGTTTACGGACTACCCAGCAGTTCTTC.

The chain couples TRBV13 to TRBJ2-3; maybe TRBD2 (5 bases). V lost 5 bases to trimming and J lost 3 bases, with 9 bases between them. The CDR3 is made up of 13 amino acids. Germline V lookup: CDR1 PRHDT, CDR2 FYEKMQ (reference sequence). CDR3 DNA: TGTGCCAGCAGCCGAACTAGGACAGATACGCAGTATTTT. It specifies CASSRTRTDTQYF.

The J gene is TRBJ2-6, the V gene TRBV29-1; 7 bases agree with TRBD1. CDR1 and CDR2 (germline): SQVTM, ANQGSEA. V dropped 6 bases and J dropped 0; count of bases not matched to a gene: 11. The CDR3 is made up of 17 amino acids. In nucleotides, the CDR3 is TGCAGCGTGGTAGGACAGGAAAGCGTCTCTGGGGCCAACGTCCTGACTTTC. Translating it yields CSVVGQESVSGANVLTF.

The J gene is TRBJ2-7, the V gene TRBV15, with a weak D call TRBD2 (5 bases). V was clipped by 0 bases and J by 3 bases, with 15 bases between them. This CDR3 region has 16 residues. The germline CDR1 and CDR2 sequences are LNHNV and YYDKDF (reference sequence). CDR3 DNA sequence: TGTGCCACCAGCAGAGATTCCCCCCTGGGGAGCTACGAGCAGTACTTC. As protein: CATSRDSPLGSYEQYF.

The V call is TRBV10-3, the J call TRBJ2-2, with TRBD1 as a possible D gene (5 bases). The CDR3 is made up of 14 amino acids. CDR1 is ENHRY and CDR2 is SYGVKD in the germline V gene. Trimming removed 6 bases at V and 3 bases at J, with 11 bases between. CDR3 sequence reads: CAIRTGVDTGELFF. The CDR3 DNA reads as TGTGCCATCAGAACAGGAGTCGACACCGGGGAGCTGTTTTTT.

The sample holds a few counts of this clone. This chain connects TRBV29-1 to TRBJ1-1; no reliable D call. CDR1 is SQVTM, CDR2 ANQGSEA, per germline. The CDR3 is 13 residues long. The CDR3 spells CAERELMNTEAFF. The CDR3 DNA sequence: TGCGCGGAGAGGGAGTTAATGAACACTGAAGCTTTCTTT.

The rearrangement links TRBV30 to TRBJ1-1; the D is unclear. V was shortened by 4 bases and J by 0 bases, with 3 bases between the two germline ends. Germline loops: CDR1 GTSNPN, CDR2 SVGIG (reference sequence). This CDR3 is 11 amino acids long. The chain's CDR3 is CAWNMNTEAFF. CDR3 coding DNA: TGTGCCTGGAACATGAACACTGAAGCTTTCTTT.

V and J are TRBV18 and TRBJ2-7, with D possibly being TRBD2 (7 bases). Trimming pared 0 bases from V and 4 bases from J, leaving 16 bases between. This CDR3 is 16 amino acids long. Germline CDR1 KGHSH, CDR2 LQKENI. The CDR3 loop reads CASSPPKIAGAYEQYF. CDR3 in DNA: TGTGCCAGCTCACCACCGAAAATCGCGGGGGCTTACGAGCAGTACTTC. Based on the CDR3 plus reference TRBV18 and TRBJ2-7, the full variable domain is NAGVMQNPRHLVRRRGQEARLRCSPMKGHSHVYWYRQLPEEGLKFMVYLQKENIIDESGMPKERFSAEFPKEGPSILRIQQVVRGDSAAYFCASSPPKIAGAYEQYFGPGTRLTVT.

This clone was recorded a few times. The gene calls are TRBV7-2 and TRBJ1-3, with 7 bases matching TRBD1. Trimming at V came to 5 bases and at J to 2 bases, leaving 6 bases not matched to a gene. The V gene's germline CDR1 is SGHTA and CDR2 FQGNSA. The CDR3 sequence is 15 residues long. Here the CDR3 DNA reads TGTGCCAGCAGCCAAGACAGGGTTCCTGGAAACACCATATATTTT. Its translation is CASSQDRVPGNTIYF.

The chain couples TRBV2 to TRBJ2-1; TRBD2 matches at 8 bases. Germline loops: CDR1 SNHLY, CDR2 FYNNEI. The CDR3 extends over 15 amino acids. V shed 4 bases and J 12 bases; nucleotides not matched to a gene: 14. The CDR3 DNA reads TGTGCCAGCAGTGTGGCGGGGGGCCTAGTAGTCCGGCAGTTCTTC. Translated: CASSVAGGLVVRQFF.

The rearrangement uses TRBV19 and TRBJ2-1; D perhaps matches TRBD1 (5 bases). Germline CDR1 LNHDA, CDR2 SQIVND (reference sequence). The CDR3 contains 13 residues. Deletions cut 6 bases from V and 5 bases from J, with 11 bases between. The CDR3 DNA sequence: TGTGCCAGTAGCCCCGAAGGGGACAATGAGCAGTTCTTC. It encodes CASSPEGDNEQFF.

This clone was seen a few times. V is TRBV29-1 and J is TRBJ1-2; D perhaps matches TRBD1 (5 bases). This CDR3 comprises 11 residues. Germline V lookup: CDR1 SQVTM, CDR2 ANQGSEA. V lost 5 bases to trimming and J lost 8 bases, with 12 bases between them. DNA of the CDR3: TGCAGCGTTCAGGGTGGCGGAGGCTACACCTTC. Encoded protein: CSVQGGGGYTF. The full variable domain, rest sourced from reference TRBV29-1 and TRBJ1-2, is SAVISQKPSRDICQRGTSLTIQCQVDSQVTMMFWYRQQPGQSLTLIATANQGSEATYESGFVIDKFPISRPNLTFSTLTVSNMSPEDSSIYLCSVQGGGGYTFGSGTRLTVV.

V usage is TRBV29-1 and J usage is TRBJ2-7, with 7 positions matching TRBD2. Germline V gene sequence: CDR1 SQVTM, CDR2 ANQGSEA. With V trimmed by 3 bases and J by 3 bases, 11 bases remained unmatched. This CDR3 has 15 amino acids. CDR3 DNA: TGCAGCGTTGAGGGCGGGGGTAACGAAAACTACGAGCAGTACTTC. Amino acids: CSVEGGGNENYEQYF.

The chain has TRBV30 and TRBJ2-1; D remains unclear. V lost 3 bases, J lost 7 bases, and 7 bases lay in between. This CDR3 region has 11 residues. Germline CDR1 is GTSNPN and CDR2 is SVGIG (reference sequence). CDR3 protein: CAWRRWNEQFF. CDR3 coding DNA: TGTGCCTGGAGAAGGTGGAATGAGCAGTTCTTC.